This is a list of T cell receptor beta chains from one sample in a study of T cell repertoires in cytomegalovirus infection. In TCRdb, the reads were re-called with MiXCR into one record per CDR3 protein. The sample has about 100,000 distinct CDR3 sequences, 25% to 30% seen once; the top ten hold about 65%. Their antigens are not known. Specimen: CD8+ T cells from cultured PBMCs, collected from culture after CMV antigen stimulation. These TCRs come from a human donor in good health (CMV status not recorded). Some clones in this sample may be carry-over from other donors' samples. Each CDR3 is given with its conserved first and last residue. The D gene is left open where the match is weak. Clone size, where shown, is once, few, many, or a class for clones that have expanded.

J gene,clone size,D gene,V gene,CDR3 protein,CDR3 DNA
TRBJ2-1,many,TRBD2,TRBV19,CASRAGGPGEQFF,TGTGCCAGTAGGGCGGGGGGGCCCGGTGAGCAGTTCTTC
TRBJ2-3,few,.,TRBV19,CASSTYREDTQYF,TGTGCCAGTAGTACCTACAGGGAGGATACGCAGTATTTT
TRBJ2-1,.,.,TRBV7-9,CASSSPGGQGPHNEQFF,TGTGCCAGCAGCTCACCCGGGGGGCAGGGACCCCACAATGAGCAGTTCTTC
TRBJ2-7,few,.,TRBV7-2,CASSLDLSYEQYF,TGTGCCAGCAGCTTAGACCTGTCCTACGAGCAGTACTTC
TRBJ1-1,.,.,TRBV10-2,CASSELMENTEAFF,TGCGCCAGCAGTGAGTTAATGGAGAACACTGAAGCTTTCTTT
TRBJ2-1,.,TRBD2,TRBV9,CASSVGRGGDEQFF,TGTGCCAGCAGCGTAGGGCGGGGGGGCGATGAGCAGTTCTTC
TRBJ2-7,.,.,TRBV5-4,CASSGAGSSYEQYF,TGTGCCAGCAGCGGGGCCGGGAGCTCCTACGAGCAGTACTTC
TRBJ2-6,.,.,TRBV28,CASRPTASGANVLTF,TGTGCCAGCAGACCGACAGCTTCTGGGGCCAACGTCCTGACTTTC
TRBJ1-1,many,.,TRBV28,CASSFGGGGSGTEAFF,TGTGCCAGCAGTTTTGGCGGGGGCGGGTCGGGCACTGAAGCTTTCTTT
TRBJ2-7,.,.,TRBV2,CAGRTELSYEQYF,TGTGCCGGCAGGACAGAGCTTTCCTACGAGCAGTACTTC
TRBJ2-5,few,TRBD2,TRBV27,CASSWTGGGVAETQYF,TGTGCCAGCTCCTGGACGGGGGGAGGAGTTGCGGAGACCCAGTACTTC
TRBJ2-3,many,TRBD2,TRBV3-1,CASSQMSGGAEDTQYF,TGTGCCAGCAGCCAAATGAGCGGGGGGGCTGAAGATACGCAGTATTTT
TRBJ1-1,.,TRBD1,TRBV20-1,CSARGGQGGTEAFF,TGCAGTGCTAGAGGGGGACAGGGAGGGACTGAAGCTTTCTTT
TRBJ2-1,few,TRBD2,TRBV7-9,CASSAGGLVAYNEQFF,TGTGCCAGCAGCGCGGGGGGGCTCGTGGCCTACAATGAGCAGTTCTTC
TRBJ2-5,few,.,TRBV14,CASSPFGETQYF,TGTGCCAGCAGCCCATTCGGAGAGACCCAGTACTTC
TRBJ2-5,.,.,TRBV11-3,CASSFTIQETQYF,TGTGCCAGCAGCTTTACAATTCAAGAGACCCAGTACTTC